These 5 T cell receptor beta chains came from one sample sequenced in a study of blood T cell repertoires in COVID-19. Libraries were prepared by immunoSEQ multiplex PCR; TCRdb keeps only in-frame clonotypes and omits some of them. This table has 200,000 to 300,000 clones, approximately 90% appearing once. Sequenced: peripheral blood. The receptors here all came from a woman between 35 and 50 years old with acute or convalescent COVID-19.

This chain links TRBV24-1 with TRBJ1-2, with TRBD1 matching over 11 bases. V dropped 3 bases and J dropped 7; count of bases not matched to a gene: 6. This CDR3 region has 15 residues. CDR1 is KGHDR, CDR2 SFDVKD, per germline. In nucleotides, the CDR3 is TGTGCCACCAGTGATACTCGGACAGGGGGCGGTGGCTACACCTTC. Translating it yields CATSDTRTGGGGYTF.

The chain links TRBV10-2 to TRBJ1-2; a weak D match, TRBD1 (5 bases). The germline gives CDR1 WSHSY, CDR2 SAAADI. CDR3 length equals 14 residues. V was cut by 2 bases and J by 4 bases, with 11 bases left in between. The CDR3: CASSERGIPYGYTF. The CDR3 DNA reads TGCGCCAGCAGTGAGAGGGGTATCCCCTATGGCTACACCTTC.

V gene TRBV6-5 combines with J gene TRBJ1-2, with D possibly being TRBD1 (6 bases). In germline, CDR1 is MNHEY, CDR2 SVGAGI. This CDR3 has 13 residues. Trimming left V 7 bases short and J 4 bases short, with 13 bases between. The chain's CDR3 is CASMAGEIYGYTF. CDR3 DNA sequence: TGTGCCAGCATGGCAGGGGAGATCTATGGCTACACCTTC.

V and J are TRBV19 and TRBJ1-3, with D possibly matching TRBD1 (5 bases). This CDR3 spans 14 amino acids. Germline loops: CDR1 LNHDA, CDR2 SQIVND (reference sequence). The V end was cut by 7 bases, the J end by 3 bases, with 13 bases between. CDR3 residues: CASTWRGGGNTIYF. CDR3 bases: TGTGCCAGTACCTGGAGGGGTGGTGGAAACACCATATATTTT. Full variable domain (remainder filled in from reference TRBV19 and TRBJ1-3): DGGITQSPKYLFRKEGQNVTLSCEQNLNHDAMYWYRQDPGQGLRLIYYSQIVNDFQKGDIAEGYSVSREKKESFPLTVTSAQKNPTAFYLCASTWRGGGNTIYFGEGSWLTVV.

The count of this clone is one. This chain connects TRBV19 to TRBJ1-1; 9 bases map to TRBD1. J was trimmed by 1 base and V by 5 bases; bases with no gene match: 2. The CDR3 spans 14 residues. Germline V gene data show CDR1 as LNHDA and CDR2 as SQIVND (reference sequence). CDR3 residues: CASSSGQGNTEAFF. In DNA, the CDR3 is TGTGCCAGTAGTTCGGGACAGGGGAACACTGAAGCTTTCTTT.